A single sample gave rise to the 17 T cell receptor beta chains below, sequenced in a study of cytomegalovirus exposure and HLA in healthy donors. PCR was performed using 60 Vbeta and 13 Jbeta primers. The repertoire was sequenced with immunoSEQ multiplex PCR; TCRdb's copy has only in-frame clones and lacks some. Of around 210,000 clones listed, about 77% were seen once; the top ten hold 0.47%. The source material was PBMCs. The source is a boy aged 5-17 years in good health and CMV-seronegative.

The chain recombines TRBV11-3 with TRBJ2-5, with no clear D. The germline V gene has CDR1 SGHNT and CDR2 YENEEA. Between the trimmed V and J ends, which lost 1 base and 2 bases, there was a span of 5 bases. This CDR3 contains 13 residues. In nucleotides, the CDR3 is TGTGCCAGCAGCTTAGTGCAGCAAGAGACCCAGTACTTC. Translated: CASSLVQQETQYF. Full variable domain (missing parts from reference TRBV11-3 and TRBJ2-5): EAGVVQSPRYKIIEKKQPVAFWCNPISGHNTLYWYLQNLGQGPELLIRYENEEAVDDSQLPKDRFSAERLKGVDSTLKIQPAELGDSAVYLCASSLVQQETQYFGPGTRLLVL.

This chain's CDR3 is CASSMGRNNEQFF. Here the CDR3 DNA reads TGTGCCAGTAGTATGGGGCGCAACAATGAGCAGTTCTTC. V gene TRBV19 combines with J gene TRBJ2-1; possible D gene TRBD1, 5 bases. The CDR3 runs 13 residues. With 3 bases removed from V and 5 bases from J, the gap between germline ends came to 8 bases. Germline loops: CDR1 LNHDA, CDR2 SQIVND (reference sequence).

The CDR3 here is CASSPAGQNYYEQYF. CDR3 bases: TGTGCCAGCAGCCCCGCCGGACAGAATTACTACGAGCAGTACTTC. The chain uses TRBV7-9 and TRBJ2-7; tentative D call: TRBD1 (6 bases). V gave up 5 bases and J gave up 3 bases, with 17 bases separating them. Germline CDR1 reads SEHNR; CDR2 reads FQNEAQ (reference sequence). The CDR3 runs to 15 residues.

The chain joins TRBV5-1 to TRBJ2-6; D is uncertain. Germline lookup yields CDR1 SGHRS and CDR2 YFSETQ. This CDR3 spans 14 amino acids. Trimming stripped 0 bases from V and 4 bases from J, with 5 bases between. CDR3 sequence (DNA): TGCGCCAGCAGCTTGGTAACAGGGGCCAACGTCCTGACTTTC. Its translation is CASSLVTGANVLTF.

About this clone itself: One end of the junction fails to match germline, which may point to a read error. At the DNA level, this CDR3 is encoded by other sequences in the same sample as well. The V and J genes are TRBV19 and TRBJ1-1, with 7 bases lining up with TRBD1. Germline V gives CDR1 LNHDA, CDR2 SQIVND (reference sequence). The CDR3 runs 13 residues. The DNA of the CDR3 is TGTGCCAGTAGTATTGGGGACAGCACTGAAGCCTTCTTT. Translated, it gives CASSIGDSTEAFF.

This chain joins TRBV2 and TRBJ2-3, with 9 positions matching TRBD2. The CDR3 is 16 amino acids. The trim removed 6 bases at V and 2 bases at J, leaving 9 bases unmatched. Germline V gives CDR1 SNHLY, CDR2 FYNNEI. The CDR3 protein is CASRGAGGHLTDTQYF. The DNA of the CDR3 is TGTGCCAGCAGGGGAGCGGGAGGACATCTCACAGATACGCAGTATTTT.

The chain uses TRBV9 and TRBJ1-4, with TRBD1 identical over 11 bases. From germline, CDR1 is SGDLS and CDR2 YYNGEE. The CDR3 has 16 amino acids. Trimming removed 0 bases from V and 6 bases from J; junction bases left unmatched: 4. CDR3 DNA: TGTGCCAGCAGCGTAGCTGGGGACAGGGGGGATGAAAAACTGTTTTTT. Its translation: CASSVAGDRGDEKLFF. The whole variable domain, remainder taken from reference TRBV9 and TRBJ1-4, is DSGVTQTPKHLITATGQRVTLRCSPRSGDLSVYWYQQSLDQGLQFLIQYYNGEERAKGNILERFSAQQFPDLHSELNLSSLELGDSALYFCASSVAGDRGDEKLFFGSGTQLSVL.

The chain couples TRBV25-1 to TRBJ2-7, with TRBD1 as a possible D gene (6 bases). The CDR3 length is 13 residues. Looked up from germline, CDR1 is MGHDK and CDR2 is SYGVNS. V was clipped by 5 bases and J by 6 bases, with 14 bases between them. CDR3 sequence (DNA): TGTGCCAGCAGTTGGGGGCCTTCCCTCGAGCAGTACTTC. It specifies CASSWGPSLEQYF.

The V gene is TRBV5-1, the J gene TRBJ2-5, with 7 bases aligning to TRBD2. From germline, CDR1 is SGHRS and CDR2 YFSETQ. The CDR3 extends over 16 amino acids. V shed 0 bases, J shed 2 bases, and the junction held 7 bases outside the gene matches. CDR3 residues: CASSLAQARGQETQYF. In nucleotides, the CDR3 is TGCGCCAGCAGCTTGGCGCAGGCGCGGGGGCAAGAGACCCAGTACTTC.

The chain couples TRBV7-6 to TRBJ2-2, with D possibly matching TRBD1 (5 bases). V lost 0 bases and J lost 6, with 8 bases in between. Germline assignment: CDR1 SGHVS and CDR2 FNYEAQ. The length of the CDR3 is 14 residues. CDR3 nucleotide sequence: TGTGCCAGCAGCTTAGCGAGCAGGGCCGGGGAGCTGTTTTTT. Protein sequence: CASSLASRAGELFF. Looking up the rest from reference TRBV7-6 and TRBJ2-2 gives the full variable domain: GAGVSQSPRYKVTKRGQDVALRCDPISGHVSLYWYRQALGQGPEFLTYFNYEAQQDKSGLPNDRFSAERPEGSISTLTIQRTEQRDSAMYRCASSLASRAGELFFGEGSRLTVL.

This clone was observed a single time. This sequence joins TRBV27 and TRBJ1-5, with a tentative D call TRBD1 (6 bases). V lost 4 bases, J lost 1 base, and 11 bases lay in between. This CDR3 is built from 15 residues. CDR1 MNHEY and CDR2 SMNVEV come from the germline V gene (reference sequence). The CDR3 coding sequence is TGTGCCAGCAGTTCACAGGGATTAAGCAATCAGCCCCAGCATTTT. Its translation: CASSSQGLSNQPQHF.

The J gene is TRBJ1-1, the V gene TRBV9, with no clear D. Germline CDR1 and CDR2: SGDLS and YYNGEE. V was clipped by 1 base and J by 1 base, with 8 bases between them. This CDR3 comprises 14 residues. The CDR3 protein is CASSVQVGNTEAFF. CDR3 nucleotide sequence: TGTGCCAGCAGCGTACAGGTCGGGAACACTGAAGCTTTCTTT. The full variable domain, its missing parts supplied by reference TRBV9 and TRBJ1-1, is DSGVTQTPKHLITATGQRVTLRCSPRSGDLSVYWYQQSLDQGLQFLIQYYNGEERAKGNILERFSAQQFPDLHSELNLSSLELGDSALYFCASSVQVGNTEAFFGQGTRLTVV.

The V and J genes are TRBV4-1 and TRBJ1-5, with 7 bases aligning to TRBD1. Looked up from germline, CDR1 is MGHRA and CDR2 is YSYEKL. CDR3 length equals 15 residues. J lost 7 bases, V lost 4 bases, and 10 bases had no gene match. DNA of the CDR3: TGCGCCAGCAGCCCGGAGACAGGGTACGGGCAGCCCCAGCATTTT. This gives the protein CASSPETGYGQPQHF.

There are a few counts of this clone. This CDR3 reads CASSWGRNTGELFF. CDR3 coding DNA: TGTGCCAGCAGCTGGGGGCGGAACACCGGGGAGCTGTTTTTT. V gene TRBV7-3 combines with J gene TRBJ2-2, with D perhaps TRBD1 (6 bases). Germline CDR1 SGHTA, CDR2 FQGTGA. The V and J ends lost 4 bases and 1 base respectively, with 7 bases between them. The CDR3 consists of 14 residues.

The rearrangement joins TRBV9 to TRBJ1-1; no reliable D call. The CDR3 is made up of 16 amino acids. V lost 0 bases to trimming and J lost 8 bases, with 20 bases between them. From germline, CDR1 is SGDLS and CDR2 YYNGEE. The CDR3 reads CASSVDGEGKSREAFF. The CDR3 region has the DNA TGTGCCAGCAGCGTAGATGGGGAGGGAAAGTCTCGGGAAGCTTTCTTT.

This chain uses TRBV7-6 with TRBJ1-1; 8 bases are shared with TRBD1. The CDR3 length is 19 residues. Germline V gives CDR1 SGHVS, CDR2 FNYEAQ. Trimming removed 6 bases from V and 0 bases from J; junction bases left unmatched: 18. The CDR3 loop is CASSTARGRGRPVNTEAFF. CDR3 sequence (DNA): TGTGCCAGCAGTACCGCGAGAGGCAGGGGGCGCCCCGTGAACACTGAAGCTTTCTTT.

This clone was found once. The chain couples TRBV5-6 to TRBJ1-2; D call uncertain. The CDR3 has 13 amino acids. Germline-derived CDR1 and CDR2 are SGHDT and YYEEEE. Trimming pared 3 bases from V and 4 bases from J, leaving 10 bases between. CDR3 residues: CASSSEEGYGYTF. CDR3 in DNA: TGTGCCAGCAGCTCGGAGGAGGGCTATGGCTACACCTTC.